The present T cell receptor beta chain was sequenced within a study of blood T cell repertoires in COVID-19. Across the study: Sources were T cells, B-cell-depleted T cells, or PBMCs; the material itself was cDNA or gDNA.

Only one count was recorded for this clone. In the original workflow: Estimates of nucleated cell counts were drawn from the amplification of reference gene primers. Sequenced by immunoSEQ multiplex PCR; TCRdb stores in-frame clones only, minus some. Clone size and the V and J calls come from that table; the DNA yielded D and trimming. The data show around 100,000 clones, 90% seen once. CDR1 KGHDR and CDR2 SFDVKD come from the germline V gene. V shed 4 bases and J shed 4 bases, with 15 bases lying between them. This CDR3 is 15 amino acids long. The source of this sequence is a man aged 50-59 years with acute or convalescent COVID-19. The specimen sequenced was peripheral blood. The V gene is TRBV24-1, the J gene TRBJ2-5, with D possibly TRBD2 on 5 matching bases. For the CDR3, the DNA is TGTGCCACCAGTGACTCCCTCGAGGGTGTAGAGACCCAGTACTTC. Its protein is CATSDSLEGVETQYF.